What follows are 28 T cell receptor beta chains derived from one specimen sequenced in a study of human T cells and chemical hapten exposure. Each CDR3 protein is one row after TCRdb ran MiXCR on the RACE reads. The table shows more than 110,000 distinct CDR3 sequences, with approximately 12% occurring only once. Specified time point: patch test 2, 6 weeks after DPC sensitization. The treatment is: therapeutic diphenylcyclopropenone sensitization with weekly scalp DPC. Sequences were derived from whole blood, sampled in connection with sensitization to the hapten diphenylcyclopropenone (DPC). The receptors originated from a woman in her forties or fifties with alopecia areata. Some clones in this sample may be carry-over from other donors' samples.

In its sample, this clonotype was seen a few times. The rearrangement joins TRBV21-1 to TRBJ2-7; the table names TRBD1, a call not compared with the DNA. TRBV21-1 is assigned pseudogene status. This CDR3 is built from 14 residues. Written as DNA, the CDR3 is TGTGCCAGCAGCGCCCCGGGACAGGGGGACGAGCAGTACTTC. Translation gives CASSAPGQGDEQYF.

This clonotype was recorded a few times. The rearrangement uses TRBV5-1 and TRBJ2-7, with 9 positions matching TRBD1. Germline loops: CDR1 SGHRS, CDR2 YFSETQ. The CDR3 has 15 residues. The V segment lost 0 bases and the J segment 6 bases; nucleotides outside the gene matches: 7. This CDR3 is CASSLVAGQGLEQYF. CDR3 coding DNA: TGCGCCAGCAGCTTGGTCGCGGGACAGGGCCTCGAGCAGTACTTC.

This clonotype was detected only a few times. The chain has TRBV6-2 or TRBV6-3 and TRBJ1-2, with TRBD1 identical over 8 bases. Germline CDR1 MNHEY, CDR2 SVGEGT. The J segment lost 4 bases and the V segment lost 6 bases, leaving 4 bases of the junction unmatched. The CDR3 consists of 13 residues. The CDR3 DNA follows: TGTGCCAGCAGCCATGACAGGGGCTATGGCTACACCTTC. Translated, it gives CASSHDRGYGYTF.

The chain employs TRBV19 and TRBJ2-4; maybe TRBD2 (5 bases). This CDR3 is 16 amino acids long. Trimming pared 2 bases from V and 0 bases from J, leaving 11 bases between. CDR1 is LNHDA and CDR2 is SQIVND in the germline V gene (reference sequence). Here the CDR3 reads CASSINRGPAKNIQYF. DNA of the CDR3: TGTGCCAGTAGTATAAACCGGGGTCCAGCCAAAAACATTCAGTACTTC.

Many counts were recorded for this clonotype. This chain uses TRBV5-5 with TRBJ1-4; 10 bases are shared with TRBD1. The J segment lost 7 bases and the V segment lost 4 bases, leaving 4 bases of the junction unmatched. This CDR3 has 14 amino acids. CDR1 SGHKS and CDR2 YYEKEE come from the germline V gene (reference sequence). CDR3 loop: CASSRGQGSEKLFF. DNA for the CDR3: TGTGCCAGCAGCCGGGGACAGGGGAGTGAAAAACTGTTTTTT.

There are a few counts of this clonotype. The V and J genes are TRBV27 and TRBJ2-1; 16 bases are shared with TRBD2. Germline V gives CDR1 MNHEY, CDR2 SMNVEV (reference sequence). V was pared by 5 bases and J by 4 bases, with 11 bases of the junction left unmatched. The CDR3 is made up of 19 amino acids. The CDR3 sequence is CASSLPGLAGGGVYNEQFF. In DNA form, the CDR3 reads TGTGCCAGCAGTCTCCCGGGACTAGCGGGAGGGGGGGTTTACAATGAGCAGTTCTTC.

This clonotype appeared many times. The chain uses TRBV27 and TRBJ1-6; 12 nucleotides line up with TRBD1. The CDR3 is made up of 17 amino acids. Losses at the gene ends were 9 bases for V and 4 bases for J; bases not matched to a gene: 10. Germline values: CDR1 MNHEY, CDR2 SMNVEV (reference sequence). DNA for the CDR3: TGTGCCAGTATGGGACAGGGGGCGAGGATTTATAATTCACCCCTCCACTTT. As protein: CASMGQGARIYNSPLHF.

This clonotype came up a few times. CDR3 sequence reads: CASSYIAGPYEQYF. CDR3 nucleotides: TGTGCCAGCAGCTATATAGCGGGGCCCTACGAGCAGTACTTC. V is TRBV27 and J is TRBJ2-7, with TRBD2 identical over 8 bases. Losses at the gene ends were 6 bases for V and 2 bases for J; bases not matched to a gene: 6. Germline lookup yields CDR1 MNHEY and CDR2 SMNVEV (reference sequence). CDR3 length: 14 residues.

At least ten counts were recorded for this clonotype. This CDR3 reads CASSYYRPNTGELFF. CDR3 nucleotide sequence: TGTGCCAGCAGTTACTATAGACCGAACACCGGGGAGCTGTTTTTT. V and J are TRBV6-2 or TRBV6-3 and TRBJ2-2; D unresolved. V shed 1 base and J shed 0 bases, with 6 bases lying between them. Germline V gene lookup returns CDR1 MNHEY and CDR2 SVGEGT. This CDR3 contains 15 residues.

This clonotype was counted between two and nine times. The genes are TRBV19 and TRBJ2-7; the D gene is possibly TRBD2 (6 bases). V was trimmed by 10 bases and J by 0 bases, leaving 13 bases between them. From germline, CDR1 is LNHDA and CDR2 SQIVND (reference sequence). The CDR3 runs to 13 residues. Here the CDR3 reads CATLARDSYEQYF. The CDR3 nucleotides read TGTGCCACCCTCGCGCGGGACTCCTACGAGCAGTACTTC.

This clonotype has ten or more counts. The V and J genes are TRBV20-1 and TRBJ2-7; D possibly corresponds to TRBD2 (5 bases). V dropped 0 bases and J dropped 6 bases, with 21 bases sitting between them. This CDR3 comprises 16 residues. Germline assignment: CDR1 DFQATT and CDR2 SNEGSKA (reference sequence). CDR3 protein: CSARDLRRAESTEQYF. The CDR3 DNA reads TGCAGTGCTAGAGATCTGAGGCGGGCAGAGTCTACCGAGCAGTACTTC.

The chain carries TRBV7-9 and TRBJ1-6; TRBD1 is a possible D gene (6 bases). This CDR3 spans 16 amino acids. Trimming took 5 bases from V and 6 from J, leaving 17 bases between them. The germline V gene has CDR1 SEHNR and CDR2 FQNEAQ (reference sequence). CDR3 nucleotides: TGTGCCAGCAGCCCTAGCTGGGGGCAGTCTAATTCACCCCTCCACTTT. Its translation: CASSPSWGQSNSPLHF.

The rearrangement joins TRBV7-6 to TRBJ2-7; a weak D match, TRBD2 (7 bases). V shed 1 base and J shed 3 bases, with 16 bases lying between them. This CDR3 region has 16 residues. Germline CDR1 reads SGHVS; CDR2 reads FNYEAQ. The CDR3 sequence: CASSLGGGLVNYEQYF. The CDR3 coding sequence is TGTGCCAGCAGCTTAGGCGGGGGCCTGGTTAACTACGAGCAGTACTTC.

In its sample, this clonotype was seen a few times. The chain is built from TRBV5-1 and TRBJ2-2; tentative D call: TRBD2 (6 bases). V lost 10 bases and J lost 2, with 15 bases in between. This CDR3 spans 14 amino acids. Looked up from germline, CDR1 is SGHRS and CDR2 is YFSETQ. CDR3: CAGSNSGNTGELFF. The DNA of the CDR3 is TGCGCCGGGTCGAATAGCGGTAACACCGGGGAGCTGTTTTTT.

This clonotype was detected a few times. This sequence joins TRBV20-1 and TRBJ1-5, with TRBD1 as a possible D gene (5 bases). The length of the CDR3 is 13 residues. Trimming stripped 3 bases from V and 5 bases from J, with 11 bases between. The germline V gene encodes CDR1 DFQATT and CDR2 SNEGSKA (reference sequence). The CDR3 loop reads CSASGGKDQPQHF. The CDR3 region has the DNA TGCAGTGCTAGTGGGGGAAAGGATCAGCCCCAGCATTTT.

This chain joins TRBV2 and TRBJ2-1; D is perhaps TRBD1 (5 bases). Between the trimmed V and J ends, which lost 10 bases and 8 bases, there was a span of 21 bases. The CDR3 covers 14 residues. Germline CDR1 is SNHLY and CDR2 is FYNNEI. CDR3 bases: TGTGCCACAAAGGGGATTTTCCCCTCCTATGAGCAGTTCTTC. This sequence encodes CATKGIFPSYEQFF.

This clonotype was seen many times. At one of its ends the junction is not consistent with the germline gene, which may arise from a read error. The chain joins TRBV7-7 to TRBJ2-5; TRBD2 aligns across 9 bases. CDR3 size: 16 residues. Germline CDR1 SSHAT, CDR2 FNYEAQ (reference sequence). CDR3 in amino acids: CASSLAGVAGAETQYF. CDR3 bases: TGTGCTAGCAGCTTAGCCGGTGTAGCGGGAGCGGAGACCCAGTACTTC.

This clonotype has a handful of counts. The CDR3 nucleotides are TGTGCCAGCAGAGTAGCGGGGACGAACACCGGGGAGCTGTTTTTT. Encoded protein: CASRVAGTNTGELFF. The chain employs TRBV27 and TRBJ2-2; 8 nucleotides match TRBD2. Per germline, CDR1 MNHEY and CDR2 SMNVEV (reference sequence). The CDR3 is made up of 15 amino acids. J was trimmed by 0 bases and V by 6 bases; bases with no gene match: 3.

The chain employs TRBV29-1 and TRBJ1-5; possibly TRBD1 for D (5 bases). The CDR3 is made up of 12 amino acids. CDR1 and CDR2 (germline): SQVTM, ANQGSEA. V was shortened by 4 bases and J by 1 base, with 5 bases between the two germline ends. The CDR3 reads CSVGTSNQPQHF. CDR3 in DNA: TGCAGCGTTGGGACAAGCAATCAGCCCCAGCATTTT.

This clonotype has more than one count but fewer than ten. The rearrangement joins TRBV30 to TRBJ2-5; 8 nucleotides agree with TRBD2. Germline-derived CDR1 and CDR2 are GTSNPN and SVGIG (reference sequence). This CDR3 spans 15 amino acids. V gave up 3 bases and J gave up 5 bases; unmatched junction bases: 11. CDR3 sequence reads: CAWSPTSGPMETQYF. CDR3 nucleotide sequence: TGTGCCTGGAGCCCAACTAGCGGCCCGATGGAGACCCAGTACTTC.

This chain uses TRBV5-1 with TRBJ2-7; TRBD1 agrees at 10 bases. The V gene's germline CDR1 is SGHRS and CDR2 YFSETQ. The CDR3 has 16 residues. J gave up 7 bases and V 4 bases, and 14 bases lay outside the gene matches. The CDR3 region is CASSPGGRQGAGEQYF. CDR3 nucleotide sequence: TGCGCCAGCAGCCCCGGGGGCCGACAGGGGGCAGGGGAGCAGTACTTC.

This clonotype was observed a single time. The rearrangement joins TRBV10-3 to TRBJ2-7, with a tentative D call TRBD1 (7 bases). V was cut by 10 bases and J by 0 bases, with 16 bases left in between. Germline V lookup: CDR1 ENHRY, CDR2 SYGVKD. The CDR3 has 14 amino acids. In nucleotides, the CDR3 is TGTGCCACCCAGGGGGGAGGTTCCTCCTACGAGCAGTACTTC. It codes for CATQGGGSSYEQYF.

The chain carries TRBV5-1 and TRBJ2-7, with D perhaps TRBD2 (5 bases). V gave up 4 bases and J gave up 6 bases, with 17 bases separating them. CDR1 is SGHRS, CDR2 YFSETQ, per germline. The CDR3 consists of 14 residues. The CDR3 protein is CASSPAGREGEQYF. The CDR3 DNA reads as TGCGCCAGCAGCCCGGCCGGTAGAGAGGGCGAGCAGTACTTC.

This chain joins TRBV24-1 and TRBJ2-3; D is possibly TRBD2 (5 bases). Deletions cut 1 base from V and 1 base from J, with 5 bases between. This CDR3 spans 14 amino acids. Germline values: CDR1 KGHDR, CDR2 SFDVKD. This CDR3 is CATSDFSGTDTQYF. As DNA, the CDR3 is TGTGCCACCAGTGATTTTAGCGGCACAGATACGCAGTATTTT.

This chain links TRBV7-2 with TRBJ1-1; tentative D call: TRBD1 (5 bases). Germline V lookup: CDR1 SGHTA, CDR2 FQGNSA. V lost 5 bases to trimming and J lost 1 base, with 17 bases between them. The CDR3 is 16 residues long. The CDR3 sequence is CASSKGLRMGNTEAFF. CDR3 in DNA: TGTGCCAGCAGCAAGGGACTCAGGATGGGGAACACTGAAGCTTTCTTT.

Notes on this clonotype: A much more abundant neighbour one base away suggests this may be a read error. The rearrangement links TRBV30 to TRBJ2-1, with D possibly matching TRBD2 (6 bases). CDR1 is GTSNPN and CDR2 is SVGIG in the germline V gene (reference sequence). The CDR3 runs 10 residues. The CDR3 DNA sequence: TGTGCCTGTACCTGGGGGACTGCGCTCTTC. Translation: CACTWGTALF. Filled out from reference TRBV30 and TRBJ2-1, the complete variable domain reads SQTIHQWPATLVQPVGSPLSLECTVEGTSNPNLYWYRQAAGRGLQLLFYSVGIGQISSEVPQNLSASRPQDRQFILSSKKLLLSDSGFYLCACTWGTALFGPGTRLTVL.

The chain joins TRBV11-2 to TRBJ2-7; D possibly corresponds to TRBD1 (6 bases). V was pared by 4 bases and J by 1 base, with 11 bases between. In germline, CDR1 is SGHAT, CDR2 FQNNGV. The CDR3 has 14 amino acids. Written as DNA, the CDR3 is TGTGCCAGCAGCTCACAGGGATCTTCCTACGAGCAGTACTTC. Amino acids: CASSSQGSSYEQYF.

This clonotype was detected many times. J is TRBJ1-2 and V is TRBV5-5; D uncertain. The CDR3 is made up of 13 amino acids. From germline, CDR1 is SGHKS and CDR2 YYEKEE (reference sequence). Trimming stripped 4 bases from V and 2 bases from J, with 9 bases between. CDR3: CASSKDLNYGYTF. CDR3 in DNA: TGTGCCAGCAGCAAGGATCTAAACTATGGCTACACCTTC.